Detailed here is one T cell receptor beta chain. What antigen it recognizes has not been identified. Base qualities are not recorded, but no much larger clone differs from it by a single base. Reading from cysteine to phenylalanine, the CDR3 counts 14 amino acids. Here the CDR3 DNA is all that survives: 42 bases in frame from base 1. Relative to germline, V is 1 base shorter and J is 6 bases shorter, with 13 bases between their ends. According to the germline V gene, CDR1 reads LGHNA and CDR2 reads YSLEER. The data stem from a study of T cells in Graves' hyperthyroidism and ophthalmopathy (dated by TCRdb to between 2018 and 2021). Notes on the research overall: Peripheral blood samples were taken at the time of initial diagnosis, prior to any treatment. To identify TCR V-J signatures that set the groups apart, the researchers used a discovery cohort of 90 to 100 patients, made up of roughly 45 with Graves' ophthalmopathy and some 55 with stable Graves' hyperthyroidism. The paper describes TCR Vbeta CDR3 sequencing of about 140 peripheral blood samples, made up of about 41 ophthalmopathy patients, approximately 76 hyperthyroidism patients and approximately 17 progressor patients. Once sampling was done, hyperthyroidism patients were given methimazole at a starting dose of 30 mg daily, whereas ophthalmopathy patients were given high-dose intravenous methylprednisolone. An independent validation cohort of under 20 hyperthyroidism patients and approximately 15 patients who later progressed to ophthalmopathy tested prospective prediction of ophthalmopathy. Thyroid tissue and blood T-cell repertoires from about six Graves' hyperthyroidism patients were also compared in the study. The roughly 100 discovery patients were randomly divided into training and test sets at a 7:3 ratio. General findings and caveats noted by the study authors: In validation, progression to ophthalmopathy was predicted by the model with roughly 69% sensitivity and nearly 75% specificity, a median of about 6.8 months before onset. Blood samples also contained most of the expanded thyroid clonotypes (frequency above 0.001), which suggests that blood repertoires may reflect thyroid immune responses. No statistical method was used to fix the sample size in advance, and group allocation was not hidden from the investigators. Ophthalmopathy was separated from stable hyperthyroidism by a 13 V-J signature model, with approximately 86% sensitivity and approximately 81% specificity obtained in cross-validation and 80%/75% obtained in testing.

Amplification of TCR beta CDR3 regions was carried out from RNA transcripts. A first-round RT-PCR of the TCR CDR3 used the HTBI primer set with the Qiagen OneStep RT-PCR kit. The libraries were constructed in a second round of multiplex PCR and then size-selected and purified. Paired-end sequencing of the libraries was performed with 100 bp reads on an Illumina HiSeq2000. In the source study's methods: SOAPnuke was used to process the raw data, throwing out any read that contained adapters or uncalled bases, had a mean Phred below 15, or lacked an exact constant-primer or identifier match. High-quality paired reads were merged with COPE v1.2.5, and unique nucleotide sequences were defined as clonotypes. MiTCR v1.1 was used to align clonotypes to the IMGT TRBV, TRBD and TRBJ reference segments. Analysis was restricted to V-J combinations with a frequency above 0.0001, which covered over 98% of repertoires. The TCS score was defined as F50 (clonal expansion) divided by E x V (chaos), with BLOSUM62-based TCRdist calculated between CDR3 peptides within each V-J. Welch's t-statistics and random forest reduced 450 to 600 V-J features to around 14, which were used in a naive Bayes classifier (R e1071). The public reads were quality trimmed at Q25 with fastp and then assembled into clones with MiXCR by TCRdb, keeping productive beta chains. Rows are unified per CDR3 protein, each entry keeping the most common DNA and genes. None of the V and J calls come from the authors' own analysis; TCRdb made them. The sample yields about 280,000 distinct CDR3 sequences; less than 30% were counted once. The ten largest make up approximately 25% of the sample.

Hyperthyroidism patients were aged 18 to 65 years and newly diagnosed, with disease duration of less than 2 months. Patients with uncontrolled infections, other autoimmune diseases, pregnancy or lactation were excluded. Diagnoses were based on clinical symptoms, serum thyroxine and TRAb, thyroid ultrasound and orbital computed tomography. Blood from progressor patients was collected at the time of first diagnosis with hyperthyroidism, before any ophthalmopathy symptoms had appeared. PBMCs were isolated from 8 to 10 ml of fresh peripheral blood by Ficoll-Paque density gradient centrifugation. Progressor patients were defined as those initially diagnosed with Graves' hyperthyroidism in whom ophthalmopathy developed during follow-up. Total RNA was extracted with Trizol reagent, and quality was checked on an Agilent 2100 Bioanalyzer.

Sequenced input: blood. Here the chain combines TRBV4-3 and TRBJ2-7; D gene: possibly TRBD2, on 6 matching bases. The receptor's source is a man aged 35 to 55 with Graves' hyperthyroidism that later progressed to Graves' ophthalmopathy. The DNA sequence is TGCGCCAGCAGCCAAGCCGGTGGGGGAGGCGAGCAGTACTTC. Its protein reads: CASSQAGGGGEQYF.